This entry lists 30 T cell receptor beta chains sequenced from one sample in a study of blood T cell repertoires in COVID-19 (dated by TCRdb to the early 2020s). Libraries came from the immunoSEQ multiplex PCR assay. TCRdb holds this immuneACCESS table with in-frame rearrangements only. Some clones are missing; in checked studies, unresolved V genes explain under half, and the rest has no known cause. A total of about 250,000 clones appear in this sample, over 75% of them only once. The top ten constitute approximately 2.2% of the sample. Source material: peripheral blood. All receptors derive from a woman aged 40 to 55 who had recovered from COVID-19.

This clone was seen just once. The chain has TRBV30 and TRBJ1-2; possibly TRBD1 for D (5 bases). The CDR3 length is 13 residues. V lost 3 bases and J 5 bases, leaving 13 bases between the germline ends. CDR1 and CDR2 (germline): GTSNPN, SVGIG (reference sequence). CDR3 protein: CAWSLYSGYGYTF. CDR3 coding DNA: TGTGCCTGGAGCCTCTACTCAGGGTATGGCTACACCTTC.

The genes are TRBV5-4 and TRBJ1-3; 8 positions match TRBD1. This CDR3 spans 16 amino acids. V trimming: 0 bases; J trimming: 0 bases; junction bases outside the gene matches: 2. Per germline, CDR1 SGHNT and CDR2 YYREEE (reference sequence). DNA of the CDR3: TGTGCCAGCAGCTTGGCAGGGGGCGTCTCTGGAAACACCATATATTTT. Translated: CASSLAGGVSGNTIYF.

The CDR3 protein is CASSHTDRLNEKLFF. The CDR3 bases are TGTGCCAGCAGCCACACGGACAGGCTTAATGAAAAACTGTTTTTT. The chain combines TRBV7-9 with TRBJ1-4; TRBD1 matches at 7 bases. CDR3 size: 15 residues. Germline V gene data show CDR1 as SEHNR and CDR2 as FQNEAQ (reference sequence). Trimming cost V 5 bases and J 4 bases; bases outside gene matches: 7.

The chain is built from TRBV7-2 and TRBJ2-7; the D gene is possibly TRBD2 (6 bases). Germline V gives CDR1 SGHTA, CDR2 FQGNSA. V gave up 5 bases and J gave up 6 bases, with 20 bases separating them. The CDR3 is made up of 15 amino acids. This CDR3 is CASSTGVGGSGEQYF. The CDR3 coding sequence is TGTGCCAGCAGCACCGGGGTCGGGGGTTCTGGCGAGCAGTACTTC.

In the case of this clone: Distinct nucleotide sequences in the sample also encode this CDR3. The rearrangement links TRBV7-9 to TRBJ2-7; the match to TRBD2 covers 11 bases. Germline CDR1 reads SEHNR; CDR2 reads FQNEAQ (reference sequence). The V and J ends lost 6 bases and 4 bases, in that order; junction bases with no gene match: 5. The CDR3 contains 14 residues. In DNA, the CDR3 is TGTGCCAGCAGTCGAACTAGCGGGAGTTACGAGCAGTACTTC. It encodes CASSRTSGSYEQYF.

The table lists this clone with a count of one. The rearrangement joins TRBV7-3 to TRBJ2-1; D uncertain. The V end lost 0 bases, the J end lost 3 bases, and 12 bases lay between the germline ends. Germline CDR1 reads SGHTA; CDR2 reads FQGTGA. There are 16 residues in the CDR3. CDR3 sequence: CASSLTSIRNYNEQFF. CDR3 DNA: TGTGCCAGCAGCTTAACGAGTATACGAAACTACAATGAGCAGTTCTTC.

This sequence joins TRBV5-6 and TRBJ1-5; possible D gene TRBD1, 6 bases. V was shortened by 5 bases and J by 0 bases, with 12 bases between the two germline ends. CDR1 is SGHDT and CDR2 is YYEEEE in the germline V gene. This CDR3 comprises 15 residues. In DNA, the CDR3 is TGTGCCAGCAGTAAACAGGGTTATAGCAATCAGCCCCAGCATTTT. Translated: CASSKQGYSNQPQHF.

This chain joins TRBV4-1 and TRBJ2-7; D perhaps matches TRBD1 (6 bases). Germline V gene sequence: CDR1 MGHRA, CDR2 YSYEKL. With 1 base removed from V and 2 bases from J, the gap between germline ends came to 12 bases. The CDR3 totals 15 residues. CDR3 protein: CASSQVPGVAYEQYF. CDR3 coding DNA: TGCGCCAGCAGCCAAGTTCCAGGGGTTGCCTACGAGCAGTACTTC.

This chain connects TRBV27 to TRBJ2-7; D is perhaps TRBD2 (6 bases). Trimming stripped 3 bases from V and 5 bases from J, with 14 bases between. This CDR3 contains 14 residues. Germline values: CDR1 MNHEY, CDR2 SMNVEV (reference sequence). CDR3 region: CASSFRGWGNEQYF. Here the CDR3 DNA reads TGTGCCAGCAGTTTTCGGGGGTGGGGAAACGAGCAGTACTTC.

The chain is built from TRBV7-2 and TRBJ2-1; perhaps TRBD2 as D (6 bases). Germline assignment: CDR1 SGHTA and CDR2 FQGNSA. Trimming pared 5 bases from V and 4 bases from J, leaving 15 bases between. CDR3 length equals 15 residues. The CDR3 region is CASSGRREPYNEQFF. The DNA of the CDR3 is TGTGCCAGCAGCGGCCGGAGGGAGCCGTACAATGAGCAGTTCTTC.

V is TRBV19 and J is TRBJ1-6; the match to TRBD1 covers 9 bases. The length of the CDR3 is 14 residues. Germline CDR1 LNHDA, CDR2 SQIVND (reference sequence). The junction had 6 bases not matched to a gene; V was cut back by 6 bases and J by 9 bases. The CDR3: CASSVDRGGSPLHF. CDR3 DNA: TGTGCCAGTAGCGTAGACAGGGGGGGTTCACCCCTCCACTTT.

The chain couples TRBV5-4 to TRBJ2-1, with TRBD2 identical over 10 bases. Germline assignment: CDR1 SGHNT and CDR2 YYREEE (reference sequence). The CDR3 is 16 amino acids. V lost 0 bases to trimming and J lost 8 bases; unmatched junction nucleotides: 8. The CDR3 bases are TGTGCCAGCAGCTTGGAGCCTAGCGGGAGTATAGATGAGCAGTTCTTC. It encodes CASSLEPSGSIDEQFF.

The CDR3 loop reads CASSQTGESDTQYF. CDR3 nucleotides: TGTGCCAGTAGTCAAACAGGGGAGTCAGATACGCAGTATTTT. The chain couples TRBV19 to TRBJ2-3, with TRBD1 matching over 7 bases. V lost 5 bases, J lost 4 bases, and 6 bases stayed unmatched. Germline V CDR1 and CDR2: LNHDA, SQIVND (reference sequence). This CDR3 is 14 amino acids long.

The chain links TRBV2 to TRBJ2-3, with 10 bases matching TRBD2. CDR3 length: 16 amino acids. The V segment lost 0 bases and the J segment 8 bases; nucleotides outside the gene matches: 8. Germline values: CDR1 SNHLY, CDR2 FYNNEI. The CDR3 nucleotides read TGTGCCAGCAGTGAAGCGCGGAGCGGGGGGGCAGGTACGCAGTATTTT. Its protein is CASSEARSGGAGTQYF.

The rearrangement uses TRBV28 and TRBJ1-2; no definite D call. Germline values: CDR1 MDHEN, CDR2 SYDVKM. V gave up 4 bases and J gave up 4 bases, with 10 bases separating them. This CDR3 has 13 amino acids. This CDR3 reads CASSSSPPYGYTF. CDR3 nucleotides: TGTGCCAGCAGTTCCTCCCCCCCCTATGGCTACACCTTC.

The chain joins TRBV5-1 to TRBJ2-3; the match to TRBD1 covers 7 bases. CDR1 and CDR2 from the germline V gene are SGHRS and YFSETQ. V gave up 4 bases and J gave up 0 bases; unmatched junction bases: 5. This CDR3 spans 15 amino acids. The CDR3: CASSPGTASTDTQYF. DNA for the CDR3: TGCGCCAGCAGCCCCGGGACAGCTAGCACAGATACGCAGTATTTT.

The rearrangement links TRBV9 to TRBJ1-4, with 12 bases identical to TRBD1. This CDR3 is 18 amino acids long. J was trimmed by 0 bases and V by 4 bases; bases with no gene match: 7. The germline CDR1 and CDR2 sequences are SGDLS and YYNGEE. The CDR3: CASSSPGTGGATNEKLFF. The DNA for the CDR3 is TGTGCCAGCAGCTCTCCCGGGACAGGGGGCGCAACTAATGAAAAACTGTTTTTT.

The chain combines TRBV2 with TRBJ2-5, with 12 bases that match TRBD2. V was clipped by 6 bases and J by 4 bases; unmatched bases: 6. The CDR3 has 15 residues. Germline CDR1 SNHLY, CDR2 FYNNEI. CDR3 loop: CASRALAGGLETQYF. DNA of the CDR3: TGTGCCAGCAGGGCTCTAGCGGGGGGGCTAGAGACCCAGTACTTC.

The rearrangement joins TRBV6-2 or TRBV6-3 to TRBJ2-1; 12 bases fit TRBD1. The germline V gene has CDR1 MNHEY and CDR2 SVGEGT. Trimming took 2 bases from V and 5 from J; bases not matched to a gene: 13. The CDR3 has 19 residues. The CDR3 bases are TGTGCCAGCAGTTACCACACAGGGACAGGGGGCAGGGGTAACAATGAGCAGTTCTTC. This codes for CASSYHTGTGGRGNNEQFF.

CDR3 bases: TGTGCCAGCAGTGAAGCCGGCCGGGACATTCAGTACTTC. This gives the protein CASSEAGRDIQYF. The rearrangement links TRBV6-1 to TRBJ2-4; no clear D. In germline, CDR1 is MNHNS, CDR2 SASEGT. The CDR3 covers 13 residues. Trimming pared 0 bases from V and 8 bases from J, leaving 8 bases between.

The chain uses TRBV4-1 and TRBJ2-7, with TRBD1 matching 7 bases. Germline V lookup: CDR1 MGHRA, CDR2 YSYEKL. V lost 0 bases to trimming and J lost 3 bases; unmatched junction nucleotides: 8. This CDR3 has 16 amino acids. CDR3 protein: CASSQDSEGQNYEQYF. DNA of the CDR3: TGCGCCAGCAGCCAAGACTCAGAGGGACAGAACTACGAGCAGTACTTC.

The chain joins TRBV18 to TRBJ1-1; tentative D call: TRBD1 (6 bases). In germline, CDR1 is KGHSH, CDR2 LQKENI. The CDR3 sequence is 14 residues long. V shed 4 bases and J shed 1 base, with 10 bases lying between them. The CDR3 DNA reads TGTGCCAGCTCACGCGGACAGACGAACACTGAAGCTTTCTTT. This translates into CASSRGQTNTEAFF.

V is TRBV9 and J is TRBJ2-2; D possibly corresponds to TRBD2 (7 bases). Germline V gene sequence: CDR1 SGDLS, CDR2 YYNGEE. Between the trimmed V and J ends, which lost 0 bases and 6 bases, there was a span of 15 bases. The CDR3 is 16 residues long. CDR3 loop: CASSVARGGLAGELFF. The DNA for the CDR3 is TGTGCCAGCAGCGTAGCGAGGGGGGGCCTCGCCGGGGAGCTGTTTTTT.

This sequence joins TRBV25-1 and TRBJ1-6; the D gene is possibly TRBD1 (5 bases). Deletions cut 0 bases from V and 0 bases from J, with 9 bases between. In germline, CDR1 is MGHDK, CDR2 SYGVNS. The CDR3 sequence is 17 residues long. Here the CDR3 reads CASSEYTRGSYNSPLHF. The CDR3 DNA reads TGTGCCAGCAGTGAATATACAAGGGGCTCCTATAATTCACCCCTCCACTTT.

The chain joins TRBV19 to TRBJ2-2, with a possible D match to TRBD2 (7 bases). This CDR3 contains 16 residues. With 6 bases removed from V and 4 bases from J, the gap between germline ends came to 18 bases. The V gene's germline CDR1 is LNHDA and CDR2 SQIVND (reference sequence). The CDR3 DNA reads TGTGCCAGTAGAGGGGGGGGCCCTCCGAGCACCGGGGAGCTGTTTTTT. Amino acids: CASRGGGPPSTGELFF.

The V gene is TRBV6-1, the J gene TRBJ2-7; a weak D match, TRBD1 (5 bases). Trimming stripped 3 bases from V and 6 bases from J, with 12 bases between. From germline, CDR1 is MNHNS and CDR2 SASEGT. This CDR3 region has 13 residues. Written as DNA, the CDR3 is TGTGCCAGCAGTGACCGGCAGGGCTCCGAGCAGTACTTC. Translated: CASSDRQGSEQYF.

The gene calls are TRBV7-3 and TRBJ2-2, with 8 positions matching TRBD2. Losses at the gene ends were 5 bases for V and 6 bases for J; bases not matched to a gene: 11. CDR1 SGHTA and CDR2 FQGTGA come from the germline V gene. The CDR3 is made up of 16 amino acids. DNA of the CDR3: TGTGCCAGCAGCCACCGCGGGGGCGGGGGGCCCGGGGAGCTGTTTTTT. Protein product: CASSHRGGGGPGELFF.

The V gene is TRBV18, the J gene TRBJ1-1, with D perhaps matching TRBD1 (6 bases). Per germline, CDR1 KGHSH and CDR2 LQKENI. The CDR3 contains 14 residues. V dropped 5 bases and J dropped 1 base, with 11 bases sitting between them. CDR3 protein: CASSSQGKNTEAFF. CDR3 coding DNA: TGTGCCAGCTCATCTCAGGGGAAGAACACTGAAGCTTTCTTT.

The rearrangement joins TRBV5-6 to TRBJ1-1; 7 positions match TRBD1. Germline V gene data show CDR1 as SGHDT and CDR2 as YYEEEE. J gave up 1 base and V 0 bases, and 0 bases lay outside the gene matches. This CDR3 comprises 14 residues. CDR3 sequence reads: CASSLGTGNTEAFF. In nucleotides, the CDR3 is TGTGCCAGCAGCTTGGGGACAGGGAACACTGAAGCTTTCTTT.

The chain couples TRBV7-9 to TRBJ2-7; weak D call: TRBD1 (5 bases). Germline V gives CDR1 SEHNR, CDR2 FQNEAQ (reference sequence). The CDR3 is 13 amino acids. Trimming pared 5 bases from V and 0 bases from J, leaving 8 bases between. The CDR3 DNA sequence: TGTGCCAGCAGCCACAGGCACTCCTACGAGCAGTACTTC. This gives the protein CASSHRHSYEQYF.